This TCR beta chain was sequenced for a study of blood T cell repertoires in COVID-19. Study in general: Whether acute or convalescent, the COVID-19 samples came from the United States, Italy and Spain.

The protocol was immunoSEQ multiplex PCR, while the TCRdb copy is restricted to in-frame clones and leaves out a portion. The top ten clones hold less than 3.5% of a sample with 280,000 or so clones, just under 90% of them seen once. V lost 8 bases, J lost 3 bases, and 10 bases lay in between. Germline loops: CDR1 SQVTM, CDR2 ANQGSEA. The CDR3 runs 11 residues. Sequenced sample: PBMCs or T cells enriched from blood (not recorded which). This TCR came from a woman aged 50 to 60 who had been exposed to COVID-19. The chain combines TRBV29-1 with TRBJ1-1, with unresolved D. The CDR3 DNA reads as TGCAGCTTCCGACTGCACACTGAAGCTTTCTTT. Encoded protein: CSFRLHTEAFF.